The 19 T cell receptor beta chains below were found in one sample sequenced in a study of cytomegalovirus exposure and HLA in healthy donors. With 60 Vbeta and 13 Jbeta primers, the PCR was carried out. The protocol was immunoSEQ multiplex PCR, while the TCRdb copy is restricted to in-frame clones and leaves out a portion. This sample has roughly 130,000 clones; around three quarters occur once, and the top ten carry 1.5% to 2.5%. Sequenced material: PBMCs. These receptors all stem from a man between 18 and 35 years old in good health and CMV-seronegative.

This clone appeared a single time. The chain carries TRBV6-6 and TRBJ1-1, with D possibly matching TRBD1 (5 bases). Germline V gene lookup returns CDR1 MNHNY and CDR2 SVGAGI (reference sequence). CDR3 length: 15 residues. The V and J ends lost 5 bases and 0 bases respectively, with 13 bases between them. DNA for the CDR3: TGTGCCAGCAGTCCACAGGTCCTCATGAACACTGAAGCTTTCTTT. Its protein is CASSPQVLMNTEAFF.

In its sample, this clone was seen a few times. This chain links TRBV2 with TRBJ1-1; TRBD1 agrees at 11 bases. V dropped 7 bases and J dropped 7; count of bases not matched to a gene: 8. CDR1 and CDR2 from the germline V gene are SNHLY and FYNNEI. CDR3 length: 14 amino acids. CDR3 amino acids: CASKGQGVRGEAFF. CDR3 DNA: TGTGCCAGCAAGGGACAGGGGGTACGGGGTGAAGCTTTCTTT.

The rearrangement links TRBV28 to TRBJ2-1; D is perhaps TRBD2 (6 bases). The V end lost 9 bases, the J end lost 2 bases, and 14 bases lay between the germline ends. Germline loops: CDR1 MDHEN, CDR2 SYDVKM. The CDR3 spans 14 residues. CDR3 region: CASYSGPAYNEQFF. The CDR3 DNA follows: TGTGCCAGTTACAGCGGGCCGGCCTACAATGAGCAGTTCTTC.

The chain links TRBV18 to TRBJ2-7; tentative D call: TRBD2 (6 bases). V lost 6 bases and J lost 4, with 16 bases in between. Germline CDR1 is KGHSH and CDR2 is LQKENI. The CDR3 contains 14 residues. The CDR3 is CASSSGSSVYEQYV. CDR3 DNA sequence: TGTGCCAGCTCGTCCGGGAGTTCGGTTTACGAGCAGTACGTC.

On this clone: One junction end disagrees with the germline gene, perhaps due to a read error. This chain joins TRBV30 and TRBJ2-7; possible D gene TRBD2, 5 bases. The CDR3 is made up of 15 amino acids. Germline V gives CDR1 GTSNPN, CDR2 SVGIG (reference sequence). The CDR3 DNA sequence: TGTGCCTGGAGTAGGAAGCGGCCGAGCTCCTACGGGCAGTACTTC. Its translation is CAWSRKRPSSYGQYF.

A single count supports this clone. V gene TRBV7-3 combines with J gene TRBJ2-1; 8 nucleotides agree with TRBD2. The length of the CDR3 is 15 residues. J lost 1 base, V lost 4 bases, and 3 bases had no gene match. Germline CDR1 is SGHTA and CDR2 is FQGTGA. Here the CDR3 DNA reads TGTGCCAGCAGCTATAGACTAGCGTCCTACAATGAGCAGTTCTTC. Residues: CASSYRLASYNEQFF.

V and J are TRBV29-1 and TRBJ2-2; D may be TRBD1 (5 bases). V lost 2 bases and J lost 1, with 11 bases in between. CDR1 SQVTM and CDR2 ANQGSEA come from the germline V gene. The CDR3 is 15 amino acids. CDR3 in DNA: TGCAGCGTTGAATTAGGGGCCCTGAACACCGGGGAGCTGTTTTTT. It codes for CSVELGALNTGELFF.

The chain links TRBV7-6 to TRBJ2-1, with 9 positions matching TRBD2. V lost 2 bases and J lost 9; bases outside the gene matches: 11. Germline CDR1 SGHVS, CDR2 FNYEAQ. The CDR3 has 16 residues. The CDR3 DNA reads as TGTGCCAGCAGCTTATCCTCTAGCGGGGCCTACTTTGAGCAGTTCTTC. Translating it yields CASSLSSSGAYFEQFF.

This clone was picked up a small number of times. This sequence joins TRBV11-1 and TRBJ2-3; TRBD2 might be the D (6 bases). Germline V gene data show CDR1 as SGHAT and CDR2 as FQDESV (reference sequence). This CDR3 comprises 15 residues. With 4 bases removed from V and 1 base from J, the gap between germline ends came to 12 bases. The CDR3 spells CASSSRSGRTDTQYF. The CDR3 bases are TGTGCCAGCAGCTCCCGTAGCGGACGCACAGATACGCAGTATTTT.

This clone was seen a few times. V usage is TRBV6-1 and J usage is TRBJ2-3, with 13 bases aligning to TRBD2. The CDR3 loop spans 19 amino acids. Germline V gene data show CDR1 as MNHNS and CDR2 as SASEGT. The V segment lost 5 bases and the J segment 3 bases; nucleotides outside the gene matches: 14. This CDR3 reads CASSQGPRLAGGDTDTQYF. As DNA, the CDR3 is TGTGCCAGCAGTCAAGGCCCAAGACTAGCGGGAGGAGATACAGATACGCAGTATTTT.

The chain joins TRBV18 to TRBJ2-2; no clear D. Germline lookup yields CDR1 KGHSH and CDR2 LQKENI. Deletions cut 3 bases from V and 5 bases from J, with 4 bases between. The CDR3 is 12 amino acids. The CDR3 DNA reads as TGTGCCAGCTCACCTTATACCGGGGAGCTGTTTTTT. Its protein product is CASSPYTGELFF.

The chain recombines TRBV18 with TRBJ2-3; no clear D. The CDR3 covers 11 residues. Trimming removed 3 bases from V and 5 bases from J, with 3 bases in between. CDR1 and CDR2 (germline): KGHSH, LQKENI. CDR3 region: CASSPQDTQYF. The CDR3 coding sequence is TGTGCCAGCTCACCCCAAGATACGCAGTATTTT.

The chain's CDR3 is CASSGLAGRGTGELFF. The DNA for the CDR3 is TGTGCCAGCAGCGGACTAGCGGGAAGGGGCACCGGGGAGCTGTTTTTT. This chain connects TRBV11-2 to TRBJ2-2; 12 bases fit TRBD2. Trimming cost V 5 bases and J 4 bases; bases outside gene matches: 5. CDR3 length equals 16 residues. Germline V gene sequence: CDR1 SGHAT, CDR2 FQNNGV.

This clone was detected a few times. Being one base from a much bigger clone, this may be a read error. The sample contains more than one DNA sequence encoding this CDR3. The V call is TRBV7-2, the J call TRBJ2-7; 8 nucleotides agree with TRBD2. CDR3 length equals 14 residues. With 1 base clipped from V and 4 bases from J, the junction kept 3 bases outside the gene matches. The germline CDR1 and CDR2 sequences are SGHTA and FQGNSA. CDR3 amino acids: CASSLDPSGYEQYV. In nucleotides, the CDR3 is TGTGCCAGCAGCTTAGATCCTAGCGGGTACGAGCAGTACGTC.

The chain recombines TRBV28 with TRBJ1-1; tentative D call: TRBD1 (5 bases). The V end lost 5 bases, the J end lost 7 bases, and 14 bases lay between the germline ends. This CDR3 region has 13 residues. CDR1 is MDHEN and CDR2 is SYDVKM in the germline V gene. The CDR3 reads CASSPSGVSEAFF. DNA for the CDR3: TGTGCCAGCAGTCCCTCGGGGGTTAGTGAAGCTTTCTTT.

This sequence joins TRBV30 and TRBJ1-2, with no clear D. This CDR3 is built from 15 residues. In germline, CDR1 is GTSNPN, CDR2 SVGIG (reference sequence). V was trimmed by 4 bases and J by 4 bases, leaving 19 bases between them. The CDR3 DNA reads TGTGCCTGGACTGGCGGGCAAATATATACCTATGGCTACACCTTC. Amino acids: CAWTGGQIYTYGYTF.

The chain recombines TRBV6-4 with TRBJ2-6; D is possibly TRBD2 (6 bases). Germline V gene sequence: CDR1 MRHNA, CDR2 SNTAGT. The CDR3 has 13 amino acids. Trimming took off 6 bases at V and 9 bases at J, with 12 bases between the two ends. CDR3 DNA sequence: TGTGCCAGCAGCCCCGGGGAGGACAACGTCCTGACTTTC. Amino acids: CASSPGEDNVLTF.

This chain uses TRBV10-3 with TRBJ2-7; TRBD2 might be the D (6 bases). Germline CDR1 ENHRY, CDR2 SYGVKD. The CDR3 spans 13 residues. Trimming pared 2 bases from V and 5 bases from J, leaving 10 bases between. CDR3: CAISEGGTHEQYV. In DNA form, the CDR3 reads TGTGCCATCAGTGAGGGGGGGACCCACGAGCAGTACGTC.

The chain combines TRBV7-8 with TRBJ2-5; 8 bases agree with TRBD2. This CDR3 comprises 16 residues. After removal of 0 bases from V and 2 bases from J, the junction contained 5 bases not matched to a gene. Germline V gene data show CDR1 as SGHVS and CDR2 as FQNEAQ. CDR3: CASSLAGLGVQETQYF. In nucleotides, the CDR3 is TGTGCCAGCAGCTTAGCGGGACTAGGAGTGCAAGAGACCCAGTACTTC.